Below, 16 T cell receptor beta chains from the same sample are listed, as sequenced in a study of T-cell memory formation after mild COVID-19. TCRdb used MiXCR to reprocess the 5' RACE reads, holding one entry per CDR3 protein. The sample carries hundreds of thousands of distinct CDR3 sequences, more than 20% recorded once. Input material: PBMCs or a T cell subset sorted from them (not recorded which). These receptors all stem from an adult woman who had mild COVID-19 (a few samples of this study predate the infection). Cell type and time point are not known.

This clonotype was counted a few times. The chain has TRBV5-1 and TRBJ2-3, with 8 bases lining up with TRBD2. V shed 4 bases and J 5 bases; nucleotides not matched to a gene: 9. The CDR3 runs 15 residues. Per the germline V gene, CDR1 is SGHRS and CDR2 is YFSETQ. DNA for the CDR3: TGCGCCAGCAGCCTGACGGGACTAGGGGGAGATACGCAGTATTTT. Translation gives CASSLTGLGGDTQYF.

This clonotype was seen only a few times. The chain employs TRBV2 and TRBJ2-1; 7 bases agree with TRBD2. V lost 4 bases, J lost 6 bases, and 3 bases stayed unmatched. The CDR3 contains 13 residues. Germline V lookup: CDR1 SNHLY, CDR2 FYNNEI. The CDR3 DNA reads as TGTGCCAGCAGTGGTCTAGCGGCCAATGAGCAGTTCTTC. Encoded protein: CASSGLAANEQFF.

This clonotype was seen more than once but under ten times. The CDR3 sequence: CASSYRTGTEQFF. The CDR3 DNA reads TGTGCCAGCAGCTACCGGACAGGGACTGAGCAGTTCTTC. The chain uses TRBV7-9 and TRBJ2-1; 8 bases are a match to TRBD1. V was clipped by 4 bases and J by 9 bases; unmatched bases: 5. Germline CDR1 SEHNR, CDR2 FQNEAQ (reference sequence). There are 13 residues in the CDR3. The full variable domain, rest sourced from reference TRBV7-9 and TRBJ2-1, is DTGVSQNPRHKITKRGQNVTFRCDPISEHNRLYWYRQTLGQGPEFLTYFQNEAQLEKSRLLSDRFSAERPKGSFSTLEIQRTEQGDSAMYLCASSYRTGTEQFFGPGTRLTVL.

This clonotype was detected a few times. The chain combines TRBV7-2 with TRBJ1-6, with unresolved D. The CDR3 has 15 amino acids. V shed 1 base and J shed 7 bases, with 11 bases lying between them. Germline V gene sequence: CDR1 SGHTA, CDR2 FQGNSA. The chain's CDR3 is CASSLVGRTNSPLHF. The CDR3 bases are TGTGCCAGCAGCTTAGTAGGGCGGACGAATTCACCCCTCCACTTT.

This chain joins TRBV4-1 and TRBJ2-7, with D perhaps TRBD1 (5 bases). The CDR3 contains 14 residues. Looked up from germline, CDR1 is MGHRA and CDR2 is YSYEKL. Trimming stripped 0 bases from V and 7 bases from J, with 13 bases between. CDR3 loop: CASSQEDRGAEQYF. Here the CDR3 DNA reads TGCGCCAGCAGCCAAGAGGATCGTGGGGCGGAGCAGTACTTC.

This clonotype was observed a handful of times. The chain is built from TRBV28 and TRBJ2-4; weak D call: TRBD1 (6 bases). The ends were cut back, 4 bases at V and 0 bases at J, with 19 bases in the middle. CDR1 is MDHEN and CDR2 is SYDVKM in the germline V gene. CDR3 length: 18 residues. CDR3 amino acids: CASSYKTSHRVAKNIQYF. In DNA, the CDR3 is TGTGCCAGCAGTTACAAAACATCACACAGGGTAGCCAAAAACATTCAGTACTTC.

The chain recombines TRBV7-2 with TRBJ2-7, with 7 bases identical to TRBD1. V shed 0 bases and J 4 bases; nucleotides not matched to a gene: 9. From germline, CDR1 is SGHTA and CDR2 FQGNSA. The CDR3 loop spans 16 amino acids. Written as DNA, the CDR3 is TGTGCCAGCAGCTTAGCGGGTACAGGGGCGACTTACGAGCAGTACTTC. This encodes CASSLAGTGATYEQYF.

This chain uses TRBV5-5 with TRBJ1-6; 7 bases line up with TRBD1. The CDR3 contains 16 residues. Germline assignment: CDR1 SGHKS and CDR2 YYEKEE (reference sequence). The V segment lost 3 bases and the J segment 7 bases; nucleotides outside the gene matches: 10. The CDR3 is CASSSRRGTVNSPLHF. CDR3 bases: TGTGCCAGCAGCTCGCGCCGCGGGACAGTAAATTCACCCCTCCACTTT.

This clonotype was seen more than once but under ten times. V and J are TRBV7-2 and TRBJ2-7; 7 bases align to TRBD1. The CDR3 runs to 17 residues. V shed 1 base and J 3 bases; nucleotides not matched to a gene: 12. Germline V gene lookup returns CDR1 SGHTA and CDR2 FQGNSA. The CDR3 DNA reads TGTGCCAGCAGCTTAGTAGGGTGGGGGACAGAAGTCTACGAGCAGTACTTC. Translation: CASSLVGWGTEVYEQYF. Using reference TRBV7-2 and TRBJ2-7 for the parts outside the CDR3, the full variable domain is GAGVSQSPSNKVTEKGKDVELRCDPISGHTALYWYRQSLGQGLEFLIYFQGNSAPDKSGLPSDRFSAERTGGSVSTLTIQRTQQEDSAVYLCASSLVGWGTEVYEQYFGPGTRLTVT.

This clonotype was picked up a small number of times. The chain couples TRBV27 to TRBJ1-1, with 7 bases matching TRBD1. In germline, CDR1 is MNHEY, CDR2 SMNVEV (reference sequence). The CDR3 totals 13 residues. After removal of 5 bases from V and 6 bases from J, the junction contained 6 bases not matched to a gene. The DNA of the CDR3 is TGTGCCAGCAGTCCCTTCAGGGGGGCTGAAGCTTTCTTT. Encoded protein: CASSPFRGAEAFF.

This clonotype has a handful of counts. The CDR3 nucleotides read TGTGCCAGCAGTTTGGTACCCACAGGGGAGTACCAAGAGACCCAGTACTTC. Encoded protein: CASSLVPTGEYQETQYF. V gene TRBV12-3 or TRBV12-4 combines with J gene TRBJ2-5; 7 nucleotides align to TRBD1. The CDR3 is made up of 17 amino acids. After removal of 3 bases from V and 0 bases from J, the junction contained 10 bases not matched to a gene.

The J gene is TRBJ2-4, the V gene TRBV24-1; no definite D call. This CDR3 contains 12 residues. The ends were cut back, 4 bases at V and 9 bases at J, with 9 bases in the middle. The V gene's germline CDR1 is KGHDR and CDR2 SFDVKD. The CDR3 nucleotides read TGTGCCACCAGTGACCCCTTAGGCATTCAGTACTTC. This sequence encodes CATSDPLGIQYF.

This clonotype has a count of ten or more. This chain links TRBV7-8 with TRBJ1-5; no reliable D call. The germline V and J ends were trimmed by 3 bases and 6 bases, with 18 bases remaining between them. The CDR3 has 16 residues. The germline gives CDR1 SGHVS, CDR2 FQNEAQ. For the CDR3, the DNA is TGTGCCAGCAGCTTCGAGCCAGAAGTTAAAGGTCAGCCCCAGCATTTT. Translation gives CASSFEPEVKGQPQHF.

In DNA, the CDR3 is TGTGCCAGCAGCTTTGCCGACAGTCCTTTCTCCTACGAGCAGTACTTC. Protein sequence: CASSFADSPFSYEQYF. The rearrangement joins TRBV5-4 to TRBJ2-7, with D perhaps matching TRBD1 (5 bases). Germline CDR1 reads SGHNT; CDR2 reads YYREEE (reference sequence). Trimming stripped 2 bases from V and 0 bases from J, with 15 bases between. This CDR3 comprises 16 residues.

This clonotype was picked up a small number of times. This rearrangement joins TRBV12-3 or TRBV12-4 to TRBJ1-5; the D is unclear. The CDR3 is 12 amino acids. V dropped 6 bases and J dropped 9 bases, with 12 bases sitting between them. CDR3 sequence (DNA): TGTGCCAGCAGAGTCGCCGGATGGCCCCAGCATTTT. It specifies CASRVAGWPQHF.

Only a few counts were recorded for this clonotype. This chain connects TRBV9 to TRBJ2-5, with TRBD2 matching 8 bases. This CDR3 contains 13 residues. Germline CDR1 and CDR2: SGDLS and YYNGEE. V was clipped by 2 bases and J by 7 bases; unmatched bases: 4. CDR3: CASSVGREGTQYF. The CDR3 bases are TGTGCCAGCAGCGTGGGACGGGAGGGGACCCAGTACTTC. Full variable domain (remainder filled in from reference TRBV9 and TRBJ2-5): DSGVTQTPKHLITATGQRVTLRCSPRSGDLSVYWYQQSLDQGLQFLIQYYNGEERAKGNILERFSAQQFPDLHSELNLSSLELGDSALYFCASSVGREGTQYFGPGTRLLVL.